Included here is one T cell receptor beta chain sequence, with context. Data came from immunoSEQ multiplex PCR; TCRdb stores just in-frame clones and leaves some out. The sample records around 90,000 clones, around 90% being singletons. The V end was cut by 4 bases, the J end by 2 bases, with 14 bases between. The CDR3 spans 15 residues. Per the germline V gene, CDR1 is SGHVS and CDR2 is FNYEAQ. The entry originates in a study of blood T cell repertoires in COVID-19. The gene calls are TRBV7-6 and TRBJ2-5; weak D call: TRBD1 (6 bases). The source is a male donor with acute or convalescent COVID-19. Material for sequencing was peripheral blood. The CDR3: CASSYATGSQETQYF. CDR3 DNA: TGTGCCAGCAGCTACGCGACAGGTTCACAAGAGACCCAGTACTTC.